This is a list of T cell receptor beta chains from one sample in a study of T cell responses to AZD1222 COVID-19 vaccine. The protocol was immunoSEQ multiplex PCR, while the TCRdb copy is restricted to in-frame clones and leaves out a portion. The sample has about 140,000 clones, 80% to 95% seen once. Sequencing used peripheral blood, obtained on day 0 of AZD1222 vaccination. These receptors all stem from an adult in good health. CDR3s include the opening cysteine and the closing phenylalanine or tryptophan. The D gene is left open where the match is weak. Clone sizes are given selectively: once, few, many, or a class where the clone is expanded.

TRBV12-3/TRBV12-4	-	TRBJ1-1	-	CASSFTMETEAFF	TGTGCCAGCAGTTTTACAATGGAGACTGAAGCTTTCTTT
TRBV6-1	-	TRBJ2-7	-	CASSDRGSVGEQYF	TGTGCCAGCAGTGATCGTGGGAGCGTGGGGGAGCAGTACTTC
TRBV4-2	-	TRBJ2-1	-	CASSRDMGGAPYNEQFF	TGTGCCAGCAGCCGGGACATGGGGGGGGCCCCCTACAATGAGCAGTTCTTC
TRBV24-1	-	TRBJ1-5	-	CATSDTSSGAGQPQHF	TGTGCCACCAGTGACACGAGCTCGGGGGCGGGTCAGCCCCAGCATTTT
TRBV6-5	-	TRBJ1-5	-	CASMFGSQPQHF	TGTGCCAGCATGTTTGGGAGTCAGCCCCAGCATTTT
TRBV18	-	TRBJ1-3	-	CASFTGAGNTIYF	TGTGCCAGTTTCACAGGTGCTGGAAACACCATATATTTT
TRBV6-5	-	TRBJ2-3	-	CASSYSTRKGGTQYF	TGTGCCAGCAGTTACTCTACCCGTAAAGGTGGTACGCAGTATTTT
TRBV2	-	TRBJ2-7	once	CASNNGRGAYEQYF	TGTGCCAGCAATAATGGACGGGGCGCCTACGAGCAGTACTTC
TRBV3-1/TRBV3-2	-	TRBJ1-6	few	CASSHSTGRWSPLHF	TGTGCCAGCAGCCACTCTACAGGTCGCTGGTCACCCCTCCACTTT
TRBV13	-	TRBJ2-1	once	CASSSRQGGDNEQFF	TGTGCCAGCAGTTCTAGACAGGGAGGCGACAATGAGCAGTTCTTC
TRBV6-4	TRBD2	TRBJ2-3	-	CASSSGLGDTDTQYF	TGTGCCAGCAGTTCGGGACTAGGAGACACAGATACGCAGTATTTT
TRBV15	-	TRBJ1-2	-	CATSRDARGYGYTF	TGTGCCACCAGCAGAGATGCCCGAGGCTATGGCTACACCTTC
TRBV19	-	TRBJ1-2	-	CASSGGSRGDYGYTF	TGTGCCAGTAGTGGGGGATCTCGGGGCGACTATGGCTACACCTTC
TRBV7-9	-	TRBJ2-7	-	CASRPEEAYEQYF	TGTGCCAGCAGACCCGAAGAGGCCTACGAGCAGTACTTC
TRBV10-3	-	TRBJ2-3	-	CAIRERDTQYF	TGTGCCATCAGAGAGCGGGATACGCAGTATTTT
TRBV18	TRBD1	TRBJ2-5	-	CASSFTGTGETQYF	TGTGCCAGCTCATTTACCGGGACAGGGGAGACCCAGTACTTC
TRBV5-4	TRBD1	TRBJ1-4	-	CASSLGTGSGEKLFF	TGTGCCAGCAGCTTGGGGACAGGGAGTGGAGAAAAACTGTTTTTT
TRBV21-1	-	TRBJ1-2	-	CATSQDGAYGYTF	TGTGCCACCTCACAGGACGGCGCCTATGGCTACACCTTC
TRBV6-5	-	TRBJ1-1	-	CASSYSMRTEAFF	TGTGCCAGCAGTTACTCGATGAGAACTGAAGCTTTCTTT
TRBV18	TRBD2	TRBJ2-2	-	CASSPPSSGGRTTGELFF	TGTGCCAGCTCACCACCGTCTAGCGGGGGCCGTACCACCGGGGAGCTGTTTTTT
TRBV15	TRBD2	TRBJ2-1	-	CATSSPGTSGSIEQFF	TGTGCCACCAGCTCACCCGGGACTAGCGGGAGTATTGAGCAGTTCTTC
TRBV4-2	-	TRBJ1-5	-	CASSQDVHSRSNQPQHF	TGTGCCAGCAGCCAAGATGTTCACAGTCGTAGCAATCAGCCCCAGCATTTT
TRBV5-1	-	TRBJ1-3	-	CASSFGGRDGNTIYF	TGCGCCAGCAGCTTCGGGGGGCGCGATGGAAACACCATATATTTT
TRBV6-5	-	TRBJ1-5	-	CASILTPGQLPQHF	TGTGCCAGCATCCTAACCCCAGGACAGCTGCCCCAGCATTTT
TRBV28	-	TRBJ1-4	-	CASSSRQINEKLFF	TGTGCCAGCAGCTCCAGACAGATTAATGAAAAACTGTTTTTT
TRBV5-1	TRBD2	TRBJ2-7	-	CASSLSFGGWTYEQYF	TGCGCCAGCAGCTTGTCATTCGGGGGGTGGACCTACGAGCAGTACTTC
TRBV28	TRBD1	TRBJ1-1	-	CASSLPGQGSGTEAFF	TGTGCCAGCAGTTTACCCGGACAGGGTAGCGGCACTGAAGCTTTCTTT
TRBV18	-	TRBJ2-3	-	CASSTLSSTDTQYF	TGTGCCAGCTCAACCCTTTCTAGCACAGATACGCAGTATTTT
TRBV3-1/TRBV3-2	-	TRBJ1-2	-	CASSPREVTCGYTF	TGTGCCAGCAGCCCCCGTGAGGTGACCTGTGGCTACACCTTC
TRBV3-1/TRBV3-2	TRBD1	TRBJ1-1	-	CASSLHDRGDTEAFF	TGTGCCAGCAGCTTACATGACAGGGGCGACACTGAAGCTTTCTTT
TRBV5-1	-	TRBJ2-2	-	CASSLIWANTGELFF	TGCGCCAGCAGCTTGATCTGGGCAAACACCGGGGAGCTGTTTTTT
TRBV7-9	-	TRBJ2-2	-	CASSLSPSGWSGELFF	TGTGCCAGCAGCTTAAGCCCGTCAGGGTGGAGCGGGGAGCTGTTTTTT
TRBV5-6	-	TRBJ2-7	-	CASSTDKYEQYF	TGTGCCAGCAGCACGGACAAGTACGAGCAGTACTTC